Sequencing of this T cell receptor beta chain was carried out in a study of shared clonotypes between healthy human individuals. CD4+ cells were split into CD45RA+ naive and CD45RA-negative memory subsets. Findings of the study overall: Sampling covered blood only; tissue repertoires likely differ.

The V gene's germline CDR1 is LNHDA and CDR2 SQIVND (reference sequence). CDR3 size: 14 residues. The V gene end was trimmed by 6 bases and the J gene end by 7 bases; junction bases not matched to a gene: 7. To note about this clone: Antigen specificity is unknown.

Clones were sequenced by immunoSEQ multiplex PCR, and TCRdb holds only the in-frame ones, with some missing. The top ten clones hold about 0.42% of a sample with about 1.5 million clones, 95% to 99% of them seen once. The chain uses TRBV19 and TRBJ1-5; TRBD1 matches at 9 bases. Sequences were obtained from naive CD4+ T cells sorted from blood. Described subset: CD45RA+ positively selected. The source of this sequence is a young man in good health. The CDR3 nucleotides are TGTGCCAGTAGAAGTAAACAGGGGGCCCAGCCCCAGCATTTT. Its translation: CASRSKQGAQPQHF.